The 5 T cell receptor beta chains given below trace back to one sample, sequenced in a study of OX40 agonist ivuxolimab in advanced cancers. This table comes from immunoSEQ multiplex PCR, and its TCRdb copy is limited to in-frame clones, with some not included. Of around 56,000 clones in the sample, about 89% were seen once. This specimen consisted of CD4+ or CD8+ T cells sorted from blood, obtained in a trial of the OX40 agonist ivuxolimab. The receptors stem from an adult with an advanced solid tumor such as melanoma, head and neck, liver or kidney cancer.

This clone is a singleton in its sample. This chain joins TRBV5-1 and TRBJ2-5, with D possibly TRBD2 on 5 matching bases. V gave up 5 bases and J gave up 3 bases, with 11 bases separating them. CDR3 length: 13 residues. Germline V gene lookup returns CDR1 SGHRS and CDR2 YFSETQ. DNA for the CDR3: TGCGCCAGCAGATCGGGAAGGGAAGAGACCCAGTACTTC. It specifies CASRSGREETQYF.

This rearrangement joins TRBV11-2 to TRBJ1-1, with unresolved D. Trimming removed 7 bases at V and 0 bases at J, with 9 bases between. This CDR3 has 13 amino acids. CDR1 and CDR2 from the germline V gene are SGHAT and FQNNGV. The DNA for the CDR3 is TGTGCCAGCACCAATGGAATGAACACTGAAGCTTTCTTT. It translates to CASTNGMNTEAFF.

The chain recombines TRBV7-2 with TRBJ2-7; the match to TRBD2 covers 11 bases. Germline CDR1 reads SGHTA; CDR2 reads FQGNSA. The CDR3 length is 15 residues. Trimming cost V 5 bases and J 4 bases; bases outside gene matches: 7. The CDR3 loop is CASSRSSGGTYEQYF. CDR3 nucleotides: TGTGCCAGCAGCCGTTCTAGCGGGGGGACTTACGAGCAGTACTTC.

The CDR3 nucleotides read TGCGCCAGCAGCTTGGGGCAGGGGGCCACCTACGACGAGCAGTACTTC. This codes for CASSLGQGATYDEQYF. The gene calls are TRBV5-1 and TRBJ2-7, with 8 bases that match TRBD1. Per germline, CDR1 SGHRS and CDR2 YFSETQ. The CDR3 has 16 residues. Trimming cost V 0 bases and J 5 bases; bases outside gene matches: 10.

The CDR3: CASRSLAGNYEQYF. CDR3 sequence (DNA): TGTGCCAGCAGGTCTCTAGCGGGGAACTACGAGCAGTACTTC. This chain joins TRBV6-5 and TRBJ2-7; 9 nucleotides match TRBD2. The CDR3 is 14 amino acids. V was clipped by 6 bases and J by 3 bases; unmatched bases: 6. Germline assignment: CDR1 MNHEY and CDR2 SVGAGI.